This T cell receptor beta chain was sequenced for a study of cytomegalovirus exposure and HLA in healthy donors. Overall study results and limits: Confirmation was obtained in vitro that three CMV-associated chains are specific for CMV antigens.

Primers included in the PCR were 60 Vbeta and 13 Jbeta primers. This table comes from immunoSEQ multiplex PCR, and its TCRdb copy is limited to in-frame clones, with some not included. Among roughly 86,000 clones listed, over 60% were seen once. V was shortened by 6 bases and J by 1 base, with 13 bases between the two germline ends. Per the germline V gene, CDR1 is MNHEY and CDR2 is SMNVEV (reference sequence). The CDR3 is made up of 15 amino acids. Everyone who donated was a healthy bone marrow donor. Points on this clone: Its antigen is undetermined. The sample has other DNA sequences that encode this CDR3 too.

This receptor was taken from a man aged 25 to 40 in good health and CMV-seronegative. V usage is TRBV27 and J usage is TRBJ1-5; D not certain. The specimen sequenced was PBMCs. The CDR3 region has the DNA TGTGCCAGCAGCCTGGCATCCAACAGCAATCAGCCCCAGCATTTT. Its protein is CASSLASNSNQPQHF.